These 21 T cell receptor beta chains share one sample of origin, sequenced in a study of CD8 T cells in Susac syndrome. An input of about 0.45 to 1 ug of RNA was subjected to reverse transcription using random hexamers. Each CDR3 protein is one row after TCRdb ran MiXCR on the immunoSEQ multiplex PCR reads. The data hold 140,000 or so distinct CDR3 sequences, with roughly 95% observed a single time. Input material: CD4+ T cells from PBMCs. Receptor source: a human donor with Susac syndrome.

The gene calls are TRBV10-3 and TRBJ1-3; TRBD1 agrees at 9 bases. The CDR3 spans 14 residues. V trimming: 6 bases; J trimming: 8 bases; junction bases outside the gene matches: 8. Germline CDR1 reads ENHRY; CDR2 reads SYGVKD. For the CDR3, the DNA is TGTGCCATCAGCCCAACAGGGGGCAAAGACACCATATATTTT. It encodes CAISPTGGKDTIYF.

This clonotype was counted a single time. The chain has TRBV19 and TRBJ1-5; unclear D gene. The CDR3 has 15 residues. Trimming removed 6 bases at V and 7 bases at J, with 19 bases between. CDR1 is LNHDA, CDR2 SQIVND, per germline (reference sequence). The CDR3 loop is CASRGGSVWVQPQHF. The CDR3 nucleotides read TGTGCCAGTAGGGGCGGGTCAGTTTGGGTACAGCCCCAGCATTTT.

This sequence joins TRBV4-2 and TRBJ2-1; D uncertain. The germline gives CDR1 LGHNA, CDR2 YNFKEQ. The germline V and J ends were trimmed by 0 bases and 10 bases, with 10 bases remaining between them. The CDR3 spans 13 residues. The CDR3 reads CASSQDGMGEQFF. The CDR3 nucleotides are TGTGCCAGCAGCCAAGATGGAATGGGGGAGCAGTTCTTC.

The chain uses TRBV3-1 and TRBJ2-1; D not certain. Germline CDR1 LGHDT, CDR2 YNNKEL (reference sequence). The CDR3 spans 13 residues. The germline V and J ends were trimmed by 1 base and 8 bases, with 9 bases remaining between them. The CDR3 DNA sequence: TGTGCCAGCAGCCAAGGCCCGGGCGATGAGCAGTTCTTC. Translating gives CASSQGPGDEQFF.

This clonotype was found once. The rearrangement uses TRBV7-9 and TRBJ2-5, with unresolved D. V dropped 4 bases and J dropped 0 bases, with 12 bases sitting between them. Germline V gene sequence: CDR1 SEHNR, CDR2 FQNEAQ (reference sequence). This CDR3 has 15 residues. CDR3 protein: CASSSITGYQETQYF. CDR3 coding DNA: TGTGCCAGCAGCTCAATAACCGGGTACCAAGAGACCCAGTACTTC.

The rearrangement uses TRBV12-3 or TRBV12-4 and TRBJ1-1; D is uncertain. V was cut by 3 bases and J by 4 bases, with 15 bases left in between. The CDR3 sequence is 15 residues long. CDR3 DNA sequence: TGTGCCAGCAGTTTTCTTTCTCCCTTGAGCACTGAAGCTTTCTTT. Translation gives CASSFLSPLSTEAFF.

V usage is TRBV15 and J usage is TRBJ1-3; D gene uncertain. Germline V gene data show CDR1 as LNHNV and CDR2 as YYDKDF (reference sequence). CDR3 length: 16 residues. Trimming pared 5 bases from V and 0 bases from J, leaving 14 bases between. The CDR3 sequence: CATSYSAEISGNTIYF. The CDR3 coding sequence is TGTGCCACCAGCTACTCGGCCGAGATCTCTGGAAACACCATATATTTT. Based on the CDR3 plus reference TRBV15 and TRBJ1-3, the full variable domain is DAMVIQNPRYQVTQFGKPVTLSCSQTLNHNVMYWYQQKSSQAPKLLFHYYDKDFNNEADTPDNFQSRRPNTSFCFLDIRSPGLGDTAMYLCATSYSAEISGNTIYFGEGSWLTVV.

This rearrangement joins TRBV20-1 to TRBJ1-1; D is ambiguous. With 3 bases removed from V and 4 bases from J, the gap between germline ends came to 18 bases. Germline CDR1 reads DFQATT; CDR2 reads SNEGSKA (reference sequence). The CDR3 loop spans 15 amino acids. The CDR3 DNA reads as TGCAGTGCTAGGACCGGGAATGAAAAGGGCACTGAAGCTTTCTTT. Translated, it gives CSARTGNEKGTEAFF.

The rearrangement links TRBV29-1 to TRBJ2-3; D may match TRBD1 or TRBD2 (6 bases each). With 6 bases removed from V and 0 bases from J, the gap between germline ends came to 19 bases. Germline lookup yields CDR1 SQVTM and CDR2 ANQGSEA. The CDR3 loop spans 16 amino acids. The CDR3 DNA reads as TGCAGCGTAGGCCCGAGGGGGGCGACGAGCACAGATACGCAGTATTTT. As protein: CSVGPRGATSTDTQYF.

The chain combines TRBV3-1 with TRBJ2-1; D call uncertain. V lost 1 base and J 10 bases, leaving 8 bases between the germline ends. Germline CDR1 reads LGHDT; CDR2 reads YNNKEL (reference sequence). This CDR3 comprises 12 residues. The CDR3 region has the DNA TGTGCCAGCAGCCAAGGAAGGCGGGAGCAGTTCTTC. This sequence encodes CASSQGRREQFF.

In this sample, this clonotype turned up once. The V call is TRBV4-1, the J call TRBJ2-3, with a tentative D call TRBD2 (5 bases). CDR1 and CDR2 (germline): MGHRA, YSYEKL. The CDR3 length is 19 residues. V shed 0 bases and J shed 6 bases, with 25 bases lying between them. The CDR3 here is CASSQERGSGPVYSDTQYF. The CDR3 DNA sequence: TGCGCCAGCAGCCAAGAACGGGGTAGTGGGCCGGTCTACTCGGATACGCAGTATTTT.

This sequence joins TRBV29-1 and TRBJ2-1, with D perhaps TRBD2 (6 bases). From germline, CDR1 is SQVTM and CDR2 ANQGSEA. The CDR3 length is 16 residues. The germline V and J ends were trimmed by 6 bases and 2 bases, with 20 bases remaining between them. The CDR3 bases are TGCAGCGTAGGAGAAAGCGGGTTTACCCCCTACAATGAGCAGTTCTTC. It codes for CSVGESGFTPYNEQFF.

V usage is TRBV5-1 and J usage is TRBJ2-1; D not certain. Trimming left V 2 bases short and J 0 bases short, with 6 bases between. CDR3 length: 14 amino acids. In germline, CDR1 is SGHRS, CDR2 YFSETQ. The CDR3: CASSFGVSYNEQFF. In nucleotides, the CDR3 is TGCGCCAGCAGCTTTGGGGTCTCCTACAATGAGCAGTTCTTC.

The gene calls are TRBV18 and TRBJ2-3; tentatively, D is TRBD1 (6 bases). The V end was cut by 3 bases, the J end by 5 bases, with 6 bases between. From germline, CDR1 is KGHSH and CDR2 LQKENI. This CDR3 has 12 amino acids. CDR3 sequence: CASSPTGDTQYF. In nucleotides, the CDR3 is TGTGCCAGCTCACCGACAGGAGATACGCAGTATTTT.

The CDR3: CASSPGPQREQYF. For the CDR3, the DNA is TGTGCCAGCTCACCGGGGCCGCAGAGGGAGCAGTACTTC. The gene calls are TRBV18 and TRBJ2-7, with D possibly being TRBD1 (5 bases). Trimming stripped 3 bases from V and 7 bases from J, with 13 bases between. This CDR3 is 13 amino acids long. The germline CDR1 and CDR2 sequences are KGHSH and LQKENI.

This clonotype has only one observation. The chain links TRBV3-1 to TRBJ2-1; TRBD2 might be the D (6 bases). The V and J ends lost 4 bases and 2 bases respectively, with 15 bases between them. The CDR3 totals 16 residues. Germline CDR1 is LGHDT and CDR2 is YNNKEL (reference sequence). CDR3 sequence: CASSRSAGRTYNEQFF. CDR3 nucleotide sequence: TGTGCCAGCAGCCGGAGCGCGGGGCGTACCTACAATGAGCAGTTCTTC.

The chain employs TRBV29-1 and TRBJ2-1; D uncertain. This CDR3 region has 12 residues. Germline V CDR1 and CDR2: SQVTM, ANQGSEA. V dropped 8 bases and J dropped 2 bases, with 10 bases sitting between them. CDR3 nucleotides: TGCAGCCTTAGCCTAACCTACAATGAGCAGTTCTTC. Translating it yields CSLSLTYNEQFF.

This chain links TRBV12-3 or TRBV12-4 with TRBJ1-5; possible D gene TRBD1, 6 bases. V was cut by 2 bases and J by 4 bases, with 9 bases left in between. The CDR3 is made up of 14 amino acids. In nucleotides, the CDR3 is TGTGCCAGCAGTTTACGGGGGGCGAATCAGCCCCAGCATTTT. This sequence encodes CASSLRGANQPQHF.

The genes are TRBV18 and TRBJ2-7; perhaps TRBD2 as D (6 bases). The CDR3 sequence is 12 residues long. Germline V gene data show CDR1 as KGHSH and CDR2 as LQKENI. Trimming took 1 base from V and 5 from J, leaving 6 bases between them. The CDR3 reads CASSPRRDEQYF. In DNA, the CDR3 is TGTGCCAGCTCACCACGGAGGGACGAGCAGTACTTC.

V usage is TRBV28 and J usage is TRBJ2-7; D uncertain. This CDR3 comprises 11 residues. Per the germline V gene, CDR1 is MDHEN and CDR2 is SYDVKM. Trimming took 6 bases from V and 3 from J, leaving 6 bases between them. CDR3 nucleotides: TGTGCCAGCAGGGGCCTCTACGAGCAGTACTTC. This codes for CASRGLYEQYF.

V gene TRBV4-1 combines with J gene TRBJ2-5; no firm D call. The CDR3 is made up of 13 amino acids. Trimming left V 1 base short and J 5 bases short, with 8 bases between. Germline assignment: CDR1 MGHRA and CDR2 YSYEKL. The CDR3 bases are TGCGCCAGCAGCCAAGCACCTATGGAGACCCAGTACTTC. It specifies CASSQAPMETQYF.